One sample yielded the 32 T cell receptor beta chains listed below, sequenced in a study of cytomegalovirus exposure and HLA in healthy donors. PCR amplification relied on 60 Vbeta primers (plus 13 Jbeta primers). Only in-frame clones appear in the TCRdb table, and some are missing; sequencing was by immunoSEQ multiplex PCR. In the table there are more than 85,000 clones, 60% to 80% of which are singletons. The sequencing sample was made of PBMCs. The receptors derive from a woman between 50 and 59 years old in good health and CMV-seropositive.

The chain's CDR3 is CSVEGGTGVYEQYF. DNA of the CDR3: TGCAGCGTTGAAGGAGGGACAGGGGTCTACGAGCAGTACTTC. The chain is built from TRBV29-1 and TRBJ2-5, with 10 bases matching TRBD1. The DNA end is a closer match to TRBJ2-7, so the J assignment may be wrong. Per germline, CDR1 SQVTM and CDR2 ANQGSEA. The CDR3 spans 14 residues.

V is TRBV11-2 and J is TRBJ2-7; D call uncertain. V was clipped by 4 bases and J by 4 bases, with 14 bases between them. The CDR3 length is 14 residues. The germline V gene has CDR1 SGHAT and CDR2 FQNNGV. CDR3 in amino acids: CASSSSSHVYEQYF. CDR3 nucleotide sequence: TGTGCCAGCAGCTCTTCCAGTCACGTTTACGAGCAGTACTTC.

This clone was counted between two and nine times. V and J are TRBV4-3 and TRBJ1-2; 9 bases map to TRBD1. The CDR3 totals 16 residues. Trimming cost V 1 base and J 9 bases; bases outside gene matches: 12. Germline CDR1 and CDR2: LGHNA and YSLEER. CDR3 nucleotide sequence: TGCGCCAGCAGCCAAGCCCTGGGACAGGGAATCATAAGCTACACCTTC. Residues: CASSQALGQGIISYTF.

CDR3 residues: CASQKQEINSPLHF. For the CDR3, the DNA is TGTGCCAGTCAGAAACAGGAGATCAATTCACCCCTCCACTTT. The chain is built from TRBV27 and TRBJ1-6; weak D call: TRBD1 (5 bases). The V end lost 9 bases, the J end lost 7 bases, and 16 bases lay between the germline ends. Germline CDR1 is MNHEY and CDR2 is SMNVEV (reference sequence). The CDR3 loop spans 14 amino acids.

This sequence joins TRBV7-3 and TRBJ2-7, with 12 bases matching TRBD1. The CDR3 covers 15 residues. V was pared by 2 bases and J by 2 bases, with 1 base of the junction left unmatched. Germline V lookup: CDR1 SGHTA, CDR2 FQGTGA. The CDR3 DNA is TGTGCCAGCAGCTTATGGGACAGGGGGCCCTACGAGCAGTACTTC. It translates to CASSLWDRGPYEQYF.

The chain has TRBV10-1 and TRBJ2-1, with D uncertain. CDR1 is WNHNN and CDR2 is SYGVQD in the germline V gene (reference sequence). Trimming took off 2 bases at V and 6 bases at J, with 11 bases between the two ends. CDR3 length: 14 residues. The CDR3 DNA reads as TGCGCCAGCAGTGAGCCCGAGCGTTCCAATGAGCAGTTCTTC. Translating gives CASSEPERSNEQFF.

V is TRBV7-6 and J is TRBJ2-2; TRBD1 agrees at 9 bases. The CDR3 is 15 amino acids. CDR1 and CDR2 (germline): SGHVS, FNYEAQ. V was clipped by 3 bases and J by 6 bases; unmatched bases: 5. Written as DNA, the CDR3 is TGTGCCAGCAGCTTGGACAGGGGATTCCCCGGGGAGCTGTTTTTT. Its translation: CASSLDRGFPGELFF.

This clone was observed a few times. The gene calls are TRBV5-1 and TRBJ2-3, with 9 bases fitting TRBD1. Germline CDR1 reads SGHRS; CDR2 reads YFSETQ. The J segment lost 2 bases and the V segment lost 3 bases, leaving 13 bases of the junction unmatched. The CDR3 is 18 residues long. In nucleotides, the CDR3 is TGCGCCAGCAGCTCCGGGGTTGGACAGGGGCTAACCACAGATACGCAGTATTTT. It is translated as CASSSGVGQGLTTDTQYF.

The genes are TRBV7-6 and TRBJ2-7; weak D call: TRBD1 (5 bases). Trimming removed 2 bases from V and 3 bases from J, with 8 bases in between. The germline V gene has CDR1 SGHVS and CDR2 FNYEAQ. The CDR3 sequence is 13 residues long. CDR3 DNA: TGTGCCAGCAGCTTATCGACAGTCTACGAGCAGTACTTC. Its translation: CASSLSTVYEQYF.

CDR3 coding DNA: TGTGCCAGCAGCCGCCTTGGGACTAGCGAGACAGATACGCAGTATTTT. Protein: CASSRLGTSETDTQYF. The chain combines TRBV4-2 with TRBJ2-3, with 10 bases lining up with TRBD2. Trimming removed 4 bases from V and 3 bases from J; junction bases left unmatched: 7. The length of the CDR3 is 16 residues. Germline CDR1 reads LGHNA; CDR2 reads YNFKEQ.

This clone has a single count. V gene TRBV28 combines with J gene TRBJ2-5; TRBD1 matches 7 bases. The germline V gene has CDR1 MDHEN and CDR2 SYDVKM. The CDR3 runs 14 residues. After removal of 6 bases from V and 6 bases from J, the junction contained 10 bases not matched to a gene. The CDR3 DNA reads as TGTGCCAGCAGGGCAGGGGGTGATAGGAAGACCCAGTACTTC. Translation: CASRAGGDRKTQYF.

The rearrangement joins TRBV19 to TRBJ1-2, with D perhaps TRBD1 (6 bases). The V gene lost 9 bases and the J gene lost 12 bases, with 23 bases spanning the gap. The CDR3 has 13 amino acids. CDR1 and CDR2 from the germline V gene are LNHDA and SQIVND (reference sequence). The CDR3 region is CASGQLLPGHHTF. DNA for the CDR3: TGTGCCAGCGGACAACTCCTACCGGGACACCACACCTTC.

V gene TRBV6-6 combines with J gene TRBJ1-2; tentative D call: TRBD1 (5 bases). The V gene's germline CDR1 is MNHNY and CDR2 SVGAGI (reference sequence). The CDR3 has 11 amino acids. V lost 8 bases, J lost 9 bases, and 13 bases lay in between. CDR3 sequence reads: CASSDQGSYTF. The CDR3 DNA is TGTGCCAGCTCGGACCAGGGCAGCTACACCTTC.

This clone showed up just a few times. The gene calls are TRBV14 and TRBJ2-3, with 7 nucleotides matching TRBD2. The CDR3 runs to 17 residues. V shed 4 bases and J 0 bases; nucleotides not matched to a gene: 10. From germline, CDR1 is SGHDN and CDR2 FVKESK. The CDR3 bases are TGTGCCAGCAGCCTCGGAGTCGCGGGAGCCAGCACAGATACGCAGTATTTT. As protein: CASSLGVAGASTDTQYF.

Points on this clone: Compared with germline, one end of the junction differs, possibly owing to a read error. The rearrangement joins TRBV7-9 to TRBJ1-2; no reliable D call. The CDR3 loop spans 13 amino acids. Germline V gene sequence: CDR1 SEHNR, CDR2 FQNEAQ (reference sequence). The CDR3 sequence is CASRLAPLYGYTF. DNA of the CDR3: TGTGCCAGCAGGTTAGCCCCCCTCTATGGCTACACCTTC.

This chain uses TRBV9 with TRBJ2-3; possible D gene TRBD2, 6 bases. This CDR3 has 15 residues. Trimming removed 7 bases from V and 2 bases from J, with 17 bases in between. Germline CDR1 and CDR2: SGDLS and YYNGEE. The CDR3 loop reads CASAGLDSYTDTQYF. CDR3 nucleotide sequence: TGTGCCAGCGCGGGACTTGACTCCTACACAGATACGCAGTATTTT. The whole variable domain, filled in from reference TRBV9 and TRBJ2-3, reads DSGVTQTPKHLITATGQRVTLRCSPRSGDLSVYWYQQSLDQGLQFLIQYYNGEERAKGNILERFSAQQFPDLHSELNLSSLELGDSALYFCASAGLDSYTDTQYFGPGTRLTVL.

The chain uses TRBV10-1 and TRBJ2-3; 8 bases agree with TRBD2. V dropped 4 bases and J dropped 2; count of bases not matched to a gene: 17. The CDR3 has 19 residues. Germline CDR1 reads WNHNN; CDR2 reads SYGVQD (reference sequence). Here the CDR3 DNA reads TGCGCCAGCAGTGGTGACAGGCCGGGGAGCGGGAGATCCACAGATACGCAGTATTTT. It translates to CASSGDRPGSGRSTDTQYF.

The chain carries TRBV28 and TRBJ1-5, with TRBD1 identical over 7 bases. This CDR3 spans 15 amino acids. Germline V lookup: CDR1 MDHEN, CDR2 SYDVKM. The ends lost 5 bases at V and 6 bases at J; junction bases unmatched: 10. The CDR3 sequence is CASSQRTGLTQPQHF. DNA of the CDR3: TGTGCCAGCAGTCAGAGGACAGGTCTGACTCAGCCCCAGCATTTT.

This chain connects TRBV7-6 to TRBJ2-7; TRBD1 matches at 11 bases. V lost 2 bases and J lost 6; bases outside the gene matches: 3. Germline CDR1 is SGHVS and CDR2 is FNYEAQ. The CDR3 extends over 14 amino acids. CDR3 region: CASSLRTGGGEQYF. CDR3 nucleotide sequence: TGTGCCAGCAGCTTAAGGACAGGGGGCGGCGAGCAGTACTTC.

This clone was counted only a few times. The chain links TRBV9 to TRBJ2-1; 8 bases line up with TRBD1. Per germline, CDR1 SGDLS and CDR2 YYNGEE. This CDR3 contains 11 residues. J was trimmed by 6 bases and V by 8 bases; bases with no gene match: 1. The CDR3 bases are TGTGCCAGTGACAGGGGCAATGAGCAGTTCTTC. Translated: CASDRGNEQFF.

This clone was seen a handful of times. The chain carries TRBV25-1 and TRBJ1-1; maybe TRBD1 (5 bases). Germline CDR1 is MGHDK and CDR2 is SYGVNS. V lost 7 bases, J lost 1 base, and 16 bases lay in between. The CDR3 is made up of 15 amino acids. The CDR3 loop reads CASTRDSLANTEAFF. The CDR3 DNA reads TGTGCCAGCACGAGAGACAGTTTAGCGAACACTGAAGCTTTCTTT.

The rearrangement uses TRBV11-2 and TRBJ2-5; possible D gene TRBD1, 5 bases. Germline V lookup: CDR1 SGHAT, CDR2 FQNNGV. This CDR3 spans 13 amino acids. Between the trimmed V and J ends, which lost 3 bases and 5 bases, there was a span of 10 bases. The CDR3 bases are TGTGCCAGCAGCTTTAGGGGAATGGAGACCCAGTACTTC. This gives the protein CASSFRGMETQYF.

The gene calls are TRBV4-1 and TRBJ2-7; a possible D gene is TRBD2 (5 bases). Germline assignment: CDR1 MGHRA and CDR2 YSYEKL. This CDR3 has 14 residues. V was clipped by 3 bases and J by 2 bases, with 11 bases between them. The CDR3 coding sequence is TGCGCCAGCAGCCAGAGCGGAGCGGCCTACGAGCAGTACTTC. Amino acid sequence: CASSQSGAAYEQYF.

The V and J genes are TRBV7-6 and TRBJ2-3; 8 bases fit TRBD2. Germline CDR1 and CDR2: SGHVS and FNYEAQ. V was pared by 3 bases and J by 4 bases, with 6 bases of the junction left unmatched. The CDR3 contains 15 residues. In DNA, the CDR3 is TGTGCCAGCAGCTTCAGCGGGAGTGTGGCAGATACGCAGTATTTT. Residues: CASSFSGSVADTQYF.

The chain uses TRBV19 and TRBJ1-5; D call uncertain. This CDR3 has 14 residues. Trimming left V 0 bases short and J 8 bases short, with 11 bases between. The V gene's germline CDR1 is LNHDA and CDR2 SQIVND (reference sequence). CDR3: CASSIEARVEPQHF. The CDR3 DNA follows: TGTGCCAGTAGTATAGAAGCGAGGGTTGAGCCCCAGCATTTT.

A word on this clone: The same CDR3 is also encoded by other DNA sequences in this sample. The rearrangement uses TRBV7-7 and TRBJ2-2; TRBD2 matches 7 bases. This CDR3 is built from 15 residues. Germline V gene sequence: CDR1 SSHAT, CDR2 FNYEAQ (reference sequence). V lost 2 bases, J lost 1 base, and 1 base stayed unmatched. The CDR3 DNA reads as TGTGCCAGCAGCTTACCTAGCGGGAACACCGGGGAGCTGTTTTTT. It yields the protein CASSLPSGNTGELFF.

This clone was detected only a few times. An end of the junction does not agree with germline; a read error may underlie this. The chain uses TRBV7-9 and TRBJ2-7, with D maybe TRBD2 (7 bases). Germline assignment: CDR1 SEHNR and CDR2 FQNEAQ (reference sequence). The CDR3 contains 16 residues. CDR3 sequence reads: CSSSLGGAGSSYEQYF. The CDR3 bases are TGTTCCAGCAGCTTAGGGGGAGCGGGGTCGTCCTACGAGCAGTACTTC.

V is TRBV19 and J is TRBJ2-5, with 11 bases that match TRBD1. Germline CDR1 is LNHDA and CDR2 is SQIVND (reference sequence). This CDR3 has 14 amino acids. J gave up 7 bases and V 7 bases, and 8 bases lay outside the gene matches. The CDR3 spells CASTSGQGVGTQYF. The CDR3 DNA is TGTGCCAGTACCTCGGGACAGGGGGTCGGGACCCAGTACTTC.

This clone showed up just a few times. CDR3 nucleotide sequence: TGTGCCTGGAGTGAATCCTTCTCGGGTAACCCGTTCTATGGCTACACCTTC. As protein: CAWSESFSGNPFYGYTF. The chain carries TRBV30 and TRBJ1-2; no definite D call. From germline, CDR1 is GTSNPN and CDR2 SVGIG (reference sequence). CDR3 length equals 17 residues. Trimming left V 1 base short and J 4 bases short, with 22 bases between.

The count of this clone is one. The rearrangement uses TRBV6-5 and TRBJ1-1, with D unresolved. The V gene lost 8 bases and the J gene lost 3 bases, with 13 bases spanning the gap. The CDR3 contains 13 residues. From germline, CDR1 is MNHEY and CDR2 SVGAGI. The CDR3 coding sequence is TGTGCCAGCGGAGACGCACTATACACTGAAGCTTTCTTT. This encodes CASGDALYTEAFF.

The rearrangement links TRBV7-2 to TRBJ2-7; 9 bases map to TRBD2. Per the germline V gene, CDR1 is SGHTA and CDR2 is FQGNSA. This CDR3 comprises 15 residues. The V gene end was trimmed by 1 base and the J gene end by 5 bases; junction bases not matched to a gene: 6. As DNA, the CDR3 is TGTGCCAGCAGCTTAGAGGCTAGCGGGATTAACGAGCAGTACTTC. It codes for CASSLEASGINEQYF.

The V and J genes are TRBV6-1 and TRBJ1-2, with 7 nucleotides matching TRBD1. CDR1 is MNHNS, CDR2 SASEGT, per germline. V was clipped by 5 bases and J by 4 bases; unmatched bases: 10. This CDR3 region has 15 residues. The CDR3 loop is CASSSAGTASYGYTF. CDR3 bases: TGTGCCAGCAGTTCTGCCGGGACAGCCTCCTATGGCTACACCTTC.